This T cell receptor beta chain was identified during a study of T cell clonality in common variable immunodeficiency. Points from the study as a whole: Common variable immunodeficiency TCR beta sequences reportedly had fewer deletions and N-nucleotide insertions.

The V end lost 0 bases, the J end lost 2 bases, and 6 bases lay between the germline ends. The CDR3 consists of 13 residues. Per germline, CDR1 SGHRS and CDR2 YFSETQ. Method: immunoSEQ multiplex PCR; TCRdb's copy keeps in-frame clones and lacks some. Sampling found about 33,000 clones, none seen once. There are many counts of this clone. What it binds is unknown. Coverage ceases 3 residues before the CDR3 finishes, and the germline J gene fills in the end. The chain couples TRBV5-1 to TRBJ2-7; D possibly corresponds to TRBD1 (6 bases). The source material was peripheral blood mononuclear cells. The TCR originated in a human donor with common variable immunodeficiency. The covered CDR3 bases are TGCGCCAGCAGCTTGGACAGGGCCTACGAG. Protein: CASSLDRAYE. Given in full, the CDR3 is CASSLDRAYEQYF.